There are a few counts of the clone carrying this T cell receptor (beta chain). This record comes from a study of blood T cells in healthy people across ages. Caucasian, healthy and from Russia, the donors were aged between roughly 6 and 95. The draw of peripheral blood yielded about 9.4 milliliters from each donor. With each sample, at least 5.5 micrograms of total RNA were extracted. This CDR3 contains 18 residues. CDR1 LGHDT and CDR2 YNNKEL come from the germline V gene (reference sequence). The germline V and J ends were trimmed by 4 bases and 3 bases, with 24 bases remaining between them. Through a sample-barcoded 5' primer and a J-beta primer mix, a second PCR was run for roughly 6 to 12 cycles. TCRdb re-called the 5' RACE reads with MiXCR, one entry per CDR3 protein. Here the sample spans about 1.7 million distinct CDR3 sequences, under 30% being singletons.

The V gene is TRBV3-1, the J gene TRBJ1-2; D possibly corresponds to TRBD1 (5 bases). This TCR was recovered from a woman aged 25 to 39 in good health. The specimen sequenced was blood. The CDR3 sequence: CASSPNGRGSGKDYGYTF. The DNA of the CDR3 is TGTGCCAGCAGCCCAAATGGTCGGGGCTCGGGGAAGGACTATGGCTACACCTTC.